This entry concerns a single T cell receptor (beta chain). The sample comes from a study of blood T cell repertoires in COVID-19. Overall study context: The origin of the acute and convalescent COVID-19 samples was the United States, Italy and Spain. In each case, the material was cDNA or gDNA derived from T cells, B-cell-depleted T cells, or PBMCs.

Original analysis: Amplified reference gene primers provided the basis for estimating nucleated cell counts. Repertoires were generated with immunoSEQ multiplex PCR, while TCRdb's copy carries only in-frame clones and drops some. The V and J calls and clone size come from that table; D and trimming were worked out from the DNA. Among about 250,000 clones listed, about 85% were seen once. In Seattle, patients joined the study during active infection and were tracked longitudinally. Germline assignment: CDR1 SNHLY and CDR2 FYNNEI. V lost 6 bases and J lost 10; bases outside the gene matches: 9. The CDR3 length is 13 residues.

The receptor was derived from a human donor with COVID-19, enrolled during active disease. The donor label of this sample is uncertain. V gene TRBV2 combines with J gene TRBJ1-2, with 9 nucleotides matching TRBD1. Sequences were obtained from peripheral blood. As DNA, the CDR3 is TGTGCCAGCAGAAGGGACAGGGAGATGATCTACACCTTC. Its translation is CASRRDREMIYTF.